A single sample is the source of the 15 T cell receptor beta chains below, sequenced in a study of radiation and T cells in renal cell carcinoma. As to time point: blood 2 weeks post-SBRT. Treatment of the sample: 15 Gy SBRT to primary tumor, nephrectomy 4 weeks later. The table came from immunoSEQ multiplex PCR; TCRdb's copy has only in-frame clones and leaves some out. The table has 120,000 or so clones, 65% to 85% seen once. Sequenced here: blood, sampled from a patient whose treatment included radiotherapy and nephrectomy. The origin of the receptors is a man aged 50 to 60 with renal cell carcinoma.

This rearrangement joins TRBV27 to TRBJ1-2; D is unclear. The CDR3 sequence is 13 residues long. The germline V gene has CDR1 MNHEY and CDR2 SMNVEV (reference sequence). V was shortened by 5 bases and J by 5 bases, with 12 bases between the two germline ends. CDR3 in DNA: TGTGCCAGCAGTCGAGACCCTATTTATGGCTACACCTTC. This encodes CASSRDPIYGYTF.

The CDR3 region has the DNA TGTGCCAGCAGCGCGGGCGCGGGAGGTTCCGACGAGCAGTACTTC. Its translation is CASSAGAGGSDEQYF. The genes are TRBV7-9 and TRBJ2-7; TRBD2 aligns across 8 bases. The CDR3 runs to 15 residues. Germline lookup yields CDR1 SEHNR and CDR2 FQNEAQ (reference sequence). Germline trimming cut 5 bases from V and 5 bases from J; bases unmatched to any gene: 11.

This clone occurred a few times. The CDR3 protein is CAIRGVAGELFF. CDR3 coding DNA: TGTGCCATCAGGGGGGTAGCCGGGGAGCTGTTTTTT. This chain links TRBV11-2 with TRBJ2-2; a weak D match, TRBD1 (7 bases). The length of the CDR3 is 12 residues. Trimming pared 10 bases from V and 6 bases from J, leaving 12 bases between. Germline V gives CDR1 SGHAT, CDR2 FQNNGV.

This clone was seen only a few times. The genes are TRBV20-1 and TRBJ1-2, with D perhaps matching TRBD1 (5 bases). CDR1 DFQATT and CDR2 SNEGSKA come from the germline V gene (reference sequence). V was shortened by 6 bases and J by 5 bases, with 7 bases between the two germline ends. CDR3 length: 10 residues. The CDR3, as DNA: TGCAGTGCGGACACATATGGCTACACCTTC. This gives the protein CSADTYGYTF.

This clone was counted between two and nine times. This CDR3 reads CASSEQENTEAFF. The DNA for the CDR3 is TGTGCCAGCAGCGAACAAGAGAACACTGAAGCTTTCTTT. V and J are TRBV7-2 and TRBJ1-1; D remains unclear. The CDR3 totals 13 residues. With 5 bases removed from V and 1 base from J, the gap between germline ends came to 8 bases. In germline, CDR1 is SGHTA, CDR2 FQGNSA.

The chain has TRBV5-1 and TRBJ2-7; 7 nucleotides agree with TRBD1. The CDR3 consists of 15 residues. Per the germline V gene, CDR1 is SGHRS and CDR2 is YFSETQ. The V and J ends lost 5 bases and 3 bases, in that order; junction bases with no gene match: 11. CDR3: CASSSTGQSFYEQYF. CDR3 in DNA: TGCGCCAGCAGTTCAACGGGACAGAGTTTCTACGAGCAGTACTTC.

This chain links TRBV15 with TRBJ2-2, with unresolved D. The V gene's germline CDR1 is LNHNV and CDR2 YYDKDF (reference sequence). Trimming stripped 0 bases from V and 4 bases from J, with 9 bases between. This CDR3 has 15 amino acids. The CDR3 here is CATSRDPLGTGELFF. The CDR3 DNA reads TGTGCCACCAGCAGAGATCCCCTAGGCACCGGGGAGCTGTTTTTT.

The gene calls are TRBV9 and TRBJ1-1; no clear D gene. Trimming removed 0 bases from V and 0 bases from J, with 3 bases in between. Per germline, CDR1 SGDLS and CDR2 YYNGEE. The CDR3 length is 13 residues. CDR3 protein: CASSVAVNTEAFF. The CDR3 DNA reads as TGTGCCAGCAGCGTAGCTGTGAACACTGAAGCTTTCTTT. The full variable domain, in which reference TRBV9 and TRBJ1-1 provide the parts outside the CDR3, is DSGVTQTPKHLITATGQRVTLRCSPRSGDLSVYWYQQSLDQGLQFLIQYYNGEERAKGNILERFSAQQFPDLHSELNLSSLELGDSALYFCASSVAVNTEAFFGQGTRLTVV.

The chain is built from TRBV5-4 and TRBJ2-1; no definite D call. The CDR3 is made up of 13 amino acids. V lost 4 bases, J lost 5 bases, and 10 bases lay in between. The V gene's germline CDR1 is SGHNT and CDR2 YYREEE (reference sequence). This CDR3 reads CASSPGPDNEQFF. DNA for the CDR3: TGTGCCAGCAGCCCTGGGCCGGACAATGAGCAGTTCTTC. Complete variable domain (other parts from reference TRBV5-4 and TRBJ2-1): ETGVTQSPTHLIKTRGQQVTLRCSSQSGHNTVSWYQQALGQGPQFIFQYYREEENGRGNFPPRFSGLQFPNYSSELNVNALELDDSALYLCASSPGPDNEQFFGPGTRLTVL.

The rearrangement joins TRBV2 to TRBJ2-1; D possibly matches TRBD1 or TRBD2 (6 bases each). The length of the CDR3 is 13 residues. The germline gives CDR1 SNHLY, CDR2 FYNNEI. Between the trimmed V and J ends, which lost 6 bases and 5 bases, there was a span of 11 bases. The CDR3 spells CASRKGGHNEQFF. The CDR3 coding sequence is TGTGCCAGCAGAAAGGGGGGCCACAATGAGCAGTTCTTC.

CDR3 nucleotide sequence: TGTGCCAGCAGCTATATACAGGGGGCGGGCAATCAGCCCCAGCATTTT. Its translation: CASSYIQGAGNQPQHF. This chain uses TRBV5-8 with TRBJ1-5; 9 bases are a match to TRBD1. Trimming removed 3 bases from V and 2 bases from J; junction bases left unmatched: 6. CDR1 and CDR2 from the germline V gene are SGHTS and YDEGEE. The CDR3 length is 16 residues.

V usage is TRBV29-1 and J usage is TRBJ2-5; unclear D gene. The V and J ends lost 4 bases and 5 bases respectively, with 14 bases between them. Germline V gene lookup returns CDR1 SQVTM and CDR2 ANQGSEA. The CDR3 length is 13 residues. In nucleotides, the CDR3 is TGCAGCGTTGTCATTAGAGGTGGGGAGACCCAGTACTTC. Protein: CSVVIRGGETQYF. Drawing the rest from reference TRBV29-1 and TRBJ2-5, the complete variable domain is SAVISQKPSRDICQRGTSLTIQCQVDSQVTMMFWYRQQPGQSLTLIATANQGSEATYESGFVIDKFPISRPNLTFSTLTVSNMSPEDSSIYLCSVVIRGGETQYFGPGTRLLVL.

The chain recombines TRBV19 with TRBJ1-1, with D perhaps TRBD1 (6 bases). V was clipped by 5 bases and J by 0 bases, with 16 bases between them. The CDR3 is 16 amino acids. The V gene's germline CDR1 is LNHDA and CDR2 SQIVND (reference sequence). Here the CDR3 reads CASSQTQGPLNTEAFF. The CDR3 DNA is TGTGCCAGTAGTCAGACCCAGGGGCCCCTGAACACTGAAGCTTTCTTT.

In this sample, this clone turned up once. The V call is TRBV7-6, the J call TRBJ2-7; D perhaps matches TRBD2 (5 bases). The CDR3 has 14 residues. Germline CDR1 is SGHVS and CDR2 is FNYEAQ. Trimming removed 1 base at V and 6 bases at J, with 13 bases between. CDR3 DNA sequence: TGTGCCAGCAGCTTAGACGAGGGCCCGTTCGAGCAGTACTTC. Translated: CASSLDEGPFEQYF.

The J gene is TRBJ2-1, the V gene TRBV7-8; the D call may be TRBD1 or TRBD2 (5 bases each). With 8 bases removed from V and 0 bases from J, the gap between germline ends came to 20 bases. Germline V lookup: CDR1 SGHVS, CDR2 FQNEAQ. This CDR3 region has 17 residues. CDR3 in amino acids: CASQLRDGFGSYNEQFF. The CDR3 DNA is TGTGCCAGCCAGCTTAGGGACGGGTTCGGCTCCTACAATGAGCAGTTCTTC. The variable domain in full, completed from reference TRBV7-8 and TRBJ2-1, reads GAGVSQSPRYKVAKRGQDVALRCDPISGHVSLFWYQQALGQGPEFLTYFQNEAQLDKSGLPSDRFFAERPEGSVSTLKIQRTQQEDSAVYLCASQLRDGFGSYNEQFFGPGTRLTVL.